Listed below are T cell receptor beta chains from one sample, sequenced in a study of shared clonotypes between healthy human individuals. TCRdb's table, derived via immunoSEQ multiplex PCR, lists solely in-frame clones and lacks some. This sample has roughly 1,500,000 clones, with under 99% found just once. Material: naive CD4+ T cells sorted from blood. The receptors shown here come from a man aged 25 to 45 in good health. The CDR3 runs from the conserved cysteine through the conserved F or W. The D gene is left open where the match is weak. Some rows have no size entry. The others give once, few or many, or a class for an expanded clone.

once TRBJ2-3 . TRBV7-9 TGTGCCAGCAGCCCGTCTCAATTCCCTCCCCCCACAGATACGCAGTATTTT CASSPSQFPPPTDTQYF
once TRBJ2-1 . TRBV9 TGTGCCAGCAGCGAACGTACGGCGTTCGGTGAGCAGTTCTTC CASSERTAFGEQFF
. TRBJ2-7 . TRBV18 TGTGCCAGCTCACCACCAGGGTTCTATACCTACGAGCAGTACTTC CASSPPGFYTYEQYF
. TRBJ2-7 TRBD2 TRBV5-5 TGTGCCAGCAGCTTTGAAAGCGGGAGGGCCCGGGAGCAGTACTTC CASSFESGRAREQYF
. TRBJ2-7 . TRBV4-3 TGCGCCAGCAGCCAAGATTACGGCAGGGGCTACGAGCAGTACTTC CASSQDYGRGYEQYF
. TRBJ2-1 . TRBV27 TGTGCCAGTTCCCGAGGAGCCTACAATGAGCAGTTCTTC CASSRGAYNEQFF
once TRBJ1-1 TRBD1 TRBV30 TGTGCCTGGATAAGGGTGAGGGTGGGGACAGGGTCCCCTGAGAACACTGAAGCTTTCTTT CAWIRVRVGTGSPENTEAFF
. TRBJ2-5 TRBD2 TRBV11-3 TGTGCCAGCAGCTTAGCCGGGAGGGCGGCGGAGACCCAGTACTTC CASSLAGRAAETQYF
. TRBJ1-1 . TRBV14 TGTGCCAGCAGCCAGGGTTCTGGCACTGAAGCTTTCTTT CASSQGSGTEAFF
. TRBJ1-4 . TRBV2 TGTGCCAGCAGTCTCCTTACAACTAATGAAAAACTGTTTTTT CASSLLTTNEKLFF
. TRBJ1-1 . TRBV10-3 TGTGCCATCACCCAGGGTATGGGGGGTAACACTGAAGCTTTCTTT CAITQGMGGNTEAFF
. TRBJ2-3 . TRBV7-8 TGTGCCAGCAGCTTAGTTAGGGCGGGACCTTTACAGAGGGATAGCACAGATACGCAGTATTTT CASSLVRAGPLQRDSTDTQYF
. TRBJ2-2 . TRBV27 TGTGCCAGCACCCGTTCCCTCTCCAACACCGGGGAGCTGTTTTTT CASTRSLSNTGELFF
once TRBJ2-2 . TRBV6-6 TGTGCCAGCAGTTACGTGAACACCGGGGAGCTGTTTTTT CASSYVNTGELFF
. TRBJ2-1 TRBD2 TRBV30 TGTGCCTGGTTGGGGACTAGCGGGATCCCCCATGAGCAGTTCTTC CAWLGTSGIPHEQFF
. TRBJ2-7 TRBD1 TRBV6-5 TGTGCCAGCAGGCCAACCGACAGGGGATGGTACGAGCAGTACTTC CASRPTDRGWYEQYF
. TRBJ2-2 TRBD2 TRBV7-9 TGTGCCATCACCGGGGGGGTTGACACCGGGGAGCTGTTTTTT CAITGGVDTGELFF
. TRBJ1-2 TRBD1 TRBV9 TGTGCCAGCAGCCCCCGGGACAGCTATGGCTACACCTTC CASSPRDSYGYTF
. TRBJ2-7 TRBD1 TRBV28 TGTGCCAGCAGTAGGACAGGGTTTACATACGAGCAGTACTTC CASSRTGFTYEQYF
. TRBJ2-7 . TRBV7-7 TGTGCTAGCAGCCCCACAGGGCGGGACGAGCAGTACTTC CASSPTGRDEQYF
. TRBJ2-7 . TRBV9 TGTGCCAGCAGCGTACGAGCGGACTCCTACGAGCAGTACTTC CASSVRADSYEQYF
. TRBJ2-1 TRBD2 TRBV28 TGTGCCAGCAGGAATAGCGGGAACTACAATGAGCAGTTCTTC CASRNSGNYNEQFF
. TRBJ1-5 . TRBV9 TGTGCCAGCAGCTTTAGCCGGGACAACTATAGCAATCAGCCCCAGCATTTT CASSFSRDNYSNQPQHF
. TRBJ2-7 . TRBV7-9 TGTGCCAGCAGCTTAAGGGGCCCGACCTACGAGCAGTACTTC CASSLRGPTYEQYF
. TRBJ2-1 . TRBV15 TGTGCCACCAGCAGGGGAAGACAGGGGAGGGATGAGCAGTTCTTC CATSRGRQGRDEQFF
. TRBJ1-1 . TRBV11-2 TGTGCCAGCAGCTTAGGTCAAGAGACTGAAGCTTTCTTT CASSLGQETEAFF
. TRBJ1-5 . TRBV30 TGTGCCTGGAGTGTAGGTAGGAACAATCAGCCCCAGCATTTT CAWSVGRNNQPQHF
. TRBJ2-2 TRBD1 TRBV6-5 TGTGCCAGCAGTGGACAGGCCCCAAACACCGGGGAGCTGTTTTTT CASSGQAPNTGELFF
. TRBJ2-3 . TRBV7-2 TGTGCCAGCGTGGGGGGTAGCACAGATACGCAGTATTTT CASVGGSTDTQYF
once TRBJ2-7 . TRBV5-1 TGCGCCAGCAGCTTGGGTGGGCCCTACGAGCAGTACTTC CASSLGGPYEQYF
. TRBJ2-1 TRBD2 TRBV5-1 TGCGCCAGCAGCTTCGGACTAGCGGGACCGATTGAGCAGTTCTTC CASSFGLAGPIEQFF
. TRBJ2-1 . TRBV5-1 TGCGCCAGCAGCTTGGACAGGGCGTACAATGAGCAGTTCTTC CASSLDRAYNEQFF
. TRBJ2-1 TRBD2 TRBV7-2 TGTGCCAGCAGCCCAAACCTAGCGGGAGCTTACAATGAGCAGTTCTTC CASSPNLAGAYNEQFF
. TRBJ1-2 TRBD1 TRBV30 TGTGCCTGGACCGCCGGCGGGACAGGGAATTCGCACGGCTACACCTTC CAWTAGGTGNSHGYTF
. TRBJ2-1 TRBD2 TRBV5-1 TGCGCCAGCAGCTTGGCCGGGACTAGCGCACCAAATGAGCAGTTCTTC CASSLAGTSAPNEQFF
. TRBJ2-7 TRBD2 TRBV9 TGTGCCAGCAGCGAGGGTCTAGCGGGAGGAAACGAGCAGTACTTC CASSEGLAGGNEQYF
. TRBJ2-1 TRBD1 TRBV29-1 TGCAGCGTTGATACAGGGGCTAGGACTCTTCCCTACAATGAGCAGTTCTTC CSVDTGARTLPYNEQFF
. TRBJ1-4 . TRBV27 TGTGCCAGCAGTGGCAAGGGACTCCTTAATGAAAAACTGTTTTTT CASSGKGLLNEKLFF
. TRBJ2-3 . TRBV28 TGTGCCAGCAGTTTACCGGTTTCCACAGATACGCAGTATTTT CASSLPVSTDTQYF
. TRBJ2-1 . TRBV6-6 TGTGCCAGCAGTTACGACGGTGGGAACTACAATGAGCAGTTCTTC CASSYDGGNYNEQFF
. TRBJ2-3 . TRBV19 TGTGCCAGTAGTATGCCCGCCTCGGGCGATACGCAGTATTTT CASSMPASGDTQYF
. TRBJ2-3 TRBD2 TRBV7-2 TGTGCCAGCAGCTTAGCGATAGCGGGAGGGCCTGCAGATACGCAGTATTTT CASSLAIAGGPADTQYF
. TRBJ2-3 TRBD2 TRBV7-3 TGTGCCAGCAGCCCCCTTAGCGGGAGAAAAACAGATACGCAGTATTTT CASSPLSGRKTDTQYF
once TRBJ2-3 . TRBV2 TGTGCCAGCAGTGAATTAGCGGGCACAGATACGCAGTATTTT CASSELAGTDTQYF
. TRBJ1-1 TRBD1 TRBV5-1 TGCGCCAGCAGCGGGAACGACAGGGTTTTGAACACTGAAGCTTTCTTT CASSGNDRVLNTEAFF
. TRBJ2-7 . TRBV4-2 TGTGCCAGCAGCCAAGACGGACATACCTCCTACGAGCAGTACTTC CASSQDGHTSYEQYF
. TRBJ2-5 . TRBV7-6 TGTGCCAGCAGCTTCACAGGGACAGAGACCCAGTACTTC CASSFTGTETQYF